The 19 T cell receptor beta chains below all came from one sample that was sequenced in a study of cytomegalovirus exposure and HLA in healthy donors (dated 2017 in TCRdb). Library prep was done by the immunoSEQ multiplex PCR assay. Drawn from immuneACCESS, this table holds only the in-frame rearrangements with V and J called that TCRdb kept. Clones are partly lost; checked studies trace under half to an unresolved V gene and leave the rest unexplained. The sample records roughly 130,000 clones, about 88% of which are singletons. The top ten clones comprise around 1.5% of the sample. The material sequenced was PBMCs. These receptors originate from a man between 25 and 39 years old in good health and CMV-seronegative.

The chain is built from TRBV25-1 and TRBJ2-3, with 13 bases aligning to TRBD2. Germline V gives CDR1 MGHDK, CDR2 SYGVNS. The CDR3 is 18 residues long. After removal of 6 bases from V and 5 bases from J, the junction contained 14 bases not matched to a gene. The CDR3 here is CASRYTPGTSGMGDTQYF. The DNA of the CDR3 is TGTGCCAGCAGGTACACCCCAGGGACTAGCGGGATGGGAGATACGCAGTATTTT.

The chain employs TRBV19 and TRBJ2-3, with TRBD2 as a possible D gene (5 bases). V was cut by 6 bases and J by 5 bases, with 9 bases left in between. CDR1 and CDR2 from the germline V gene are LNHDA and SQIVND (reference sequence). The CDR3 sequence is 12 residues long. CDR3 in DNA: TGTGCCAGTAGGCAAAGCGGAGATACGCAGTATTTT. Its translation: CASRQSGDTQYF.

The chain is built from TRBV6-6 and TRBJ2-7; D might be TRBD1 (6 bases). Germline CDR1 and CDR2: MNHNY and SVGAGI (reference sequence). The CDR3 spans 14 residues. Trimming pared 7 bases from V and 0 bases from J, leaving 13 bases between. This CDR3 reads CASTRQGSSYEQYF. The CDR3 DNA follows: TGTGCCAGCACTCGGCAGGGGAGCTCCTACGAGCAGTACTTC.

The rearrangement links TRBV18 to TRBJ1-1, with TRBD1 matching 9 bases. V lost 5 bases to trimming and J lost 5 bases; unmatched junction nucleotides: 6. Germline-derived CDR1 and CDR2 are KGHSH and LQKENI. CDR3 length equals 14 residues. The CDR3 is CASSEGQGRTEAFF. In nucleotides, the CDR3 is TGTGCCAGCTCAGAAGGACAGGGGCGGACTGAAGCTTTCTTT.

In this sample, this clone turned up a few times. The chain uses TRBV14 and TRBJ1-2, with 9 nucleotides matching TRBD1. The CDR3 totals 14 residues. The J segment lost 7 bases and the V segment lost 4 bases, leaving 7 bases of the junction unmatched. Germline loops: CDR1 SGHDN, CDR2 FVKESK. The CDR3 here is CASSPGQGKGGYTF. DNA of the CDR3: TGTGCCAGCAGCCCTGGACAGGGGAAAGGTGGCTACACCTTC.

J is TRBJ2-7 and V is TRBV29-1, with D possibly matching TRBD2 (5 bases). This CDR3 contains 11 residues. V was pared by 6 bases and J by 7 bases, with 13 bases between. In germline, CDR1 is SQVTM, CDR2 ANQGSEA. CDR3 region: CSVDREREQYF. Here the CDR3 DNA reads TGCAGCGTCGACCGGGAACGGGAGCAGTACTTC.

This chain uses TRBV6-5 with TRBJ1-1, with D maybe TRBD1 (5 bases). The CDR3 extends over 14 amino acids. V was shortened by 2 bases and J by 4 bases, with 11 bases between the two germline ends. The germline V gene encodes CDR1 MNHEY and CDR2 SVGAGI. The CDR3, as DNA: TGTGCCAGCAGTTACCGGGGGGTGGCCACTGAAGCTTTCTTT. Amino acids: CASSYRGVATEAFF.

CDR3 in amino acids: CASCGQTTYEQYF. The DNA for the CDR3 is TGTGCCAGCTGCGGTCAGACCACCTACGAGCAGTACTTC. The chain uses TRBV6-5 and TRBJ2-7; unclear D gene. Trimming removed 8 bases from V and 2 bases from J, with 13 bases in between. The CDR3 is 13 residues long. Germline assignment: CDR1 MNHEY and CDR2 SVGAGI.

J is TRBJ2-1 and V is TRBV6-5; a possible D gene is TRBD2 (6 bases). Per the germline V gene, CDR1 is MNHEY and CDR2 is SVGAGI. V was clipped by 2 bases and J by 4 bases, with 12 bases between them. The CDR3 is 15 amino acids. The CDR3 sequence: CASSYTVGGYNEQFF. The CDR3, as DNA: TGTGCCAGCAGTTACACCGTCGGGGGTTACAATGAGCAGTTCTTC.

The chain links TRBV7-7 to TRBJ2-5; 7 bases line up with TRBD2. Per germline, CDR1 SSHAT and CDR2 FNYEAQ (reference sequence). V gave up 4 bases and J gave up 11 bases; unmatched junction bases: 10. There are 13 residues in the CDR3. The chain's CDR3 is CASSSSLREQQYF. The CDR3 DNA follows: TGTGCCAGCAGCTCGTCTCTGCGGGAGCAACAGTACTTC.

The V gene is TRBV5-8, the J gene TRBJ2-5; tentative D call: TRBD1 (6 bases). V lost 3 bases, J lost 5 bases, and 17 bases lay in between. Germline CDR1 and CDR2: SGHTS and YDEGEE. The CDR3 extends over 15 amino acids. Here the CDR3 reads CASSSGNRVGETQYF. The CDR3, as DNA: TGTGCCAGCAGCTCCGGGAACAGGGTCGGCGAGACCCAGTACTTC.

This chain connects TRBV7-2 to TRBJ2-6; no clear D. V lost 2 bases and J lost 0, with 11 bases in between. Germline values: CDR1 SGHTA, CDR2 FQGNSA. The CDR3 runs 17 residues. Here the CDR3 DNA reads TGTGCCAGCAGCTTATCCCCGAGAATCTCTGGGGCCAACGTCCTGACTTTC. Protein product: CASSLSPRISGANVLTF.

This chain uses TRBV19 with TRBJ2-7; tentative D call: TRBD1 (6 bases). The CDR3 totals 13 residues. Looked up from germline, CDR1 is LNHDA and CDR2 is SQIVND (reference sequence). V lost 6 bases and J 3 bases, leaving 12 bases between the germline ends. In nucleotides, the CDR3 is TGTGCCAGTAGCTGGACAGAGAGCTACGAGCAGTACTTC. Residues: CASSWTESYEQYF.

This clone was detected only a few times. V usage is TRBV29-1 and J usage is TRBJ2-3, with TRBD2 identical over 10 bases. This CDR3 spans 13 amino acids. The germline gives CDR1 SQVTM, CDR2 ANQGSEA. The V segment lost 7 bases and the J segment 5 bases; nucleotides outside the gene matches: 6. CDR3 DNA sequence: TGCAGCGCCATACTAGCGGGAAAAGATACGCAGTATTTT. Amino acid sequence: CSAILAGKDTQYF.

V usage is TRBV6-5 and J usage is TRBJ1-1; 9 bases map to TRBD1. The CDR3 is 12 amino acids. The V gene end was trimmed by 8 bases and the J gene end by 5 bases; junction bases not matched to a gene: 3. CDR1 is MNHEY, CDR2 SVGAGI, per germline. CDR3 region: CASRDRVTEAFF. CDR3 DNA: TGTGCCAGCCGGGACAGGGTAACTGAAGCTTTCTTT.

The chain is built from TRBV7-3 and TRBJ2-2; no definite D call. The V end was cut by 6 bases, the J end by 4 bases, with 12 bases between. Germline V CDR1 and CDR2: SGHTA, FQGTGA. This CDR3 region has 14 residues. The CDR3 DNA is TGTGCCAGCAGTCCTTACCGCAGCACCGGGGAGCTGTTTTTT. Translating it yields CASSPYRSTGELFF.

This clone was seen a few times. The chain links TRBV7-6 to TRBJ2-3; TRBD2 matches 7 bases. The CDR3 runs 14 residues. Trimming removed 1 base from V and 2 bases from J; junction bases left unmatched: 0. Germline loops: CDR1 SGHVS, CDR2 FNYEAQ. The chain's CDR3 is CASSLGLATDTQYF. The DNA for the CDR3 is TGTGCCAGCAGCTTAGGACTAGCCACAGATACGCAGTATTTT.

This clone has a handful of counts. This chain joins TRBV9 and TRBJ2-7, with D perhaps TRBD1 (5 bases). With 4 bases removed from V and 5 bases from J, the gap between germline ends came to 13 bases. CDR3 size: 13 residues. The germline gives CDR1 SGDLS, CDR2 YYNGEE. This CDR3 reads CASSPDRIHEQYF. CDR3 in DNA: TGTGCCAGCAGCCCCGACAGAATCCACGAGCAGTACTTC.

This clone was recorded a few times. The chain links TRBV19 to TRBJ1-2; D gene ambiguous. The V end was cut by 0 bases, the J end by 0 bases, with 8 bases between. The CDR3 spans 15 residues. Germline V gene data show CDR1 as LNHDA and CDR2 as SQIVND (reference sequence). CDR3 nucleotides: TGTGCCAGTAGTATAGACAGCGCTTCTAACTATGGCTACACCTTC. Its protein product is CASSIDSASNYGYTF.